This TCR beta chain derives from a study of beta chain features in type 1 diabetes. V lost 5 bases, J lost 2 bases, and 5 bases stayed unmatched. Germline V lookup: CDR1 MNHNY, CDR2 SVGAGI (reference sequence). The CDR3 runs to 15 residues. Since all of the isolated RNA was reverse transcribed, expressed TCRB transcripts were what got sequenced. Clones were sequenced by immunoSEQ multiplex PCR, and TCRdb holds only the in-frame ones, with some missing. Seen here are some 160,000 clones, around 8.6% observed once, and the top ten hold around 0.5%. This clone was seen only a few times. Its target is not known. Overall study results and limits: All four CD4+ subsets of Type 1 diabetes patients contained TCRB CDR3s that were moderately but significantly shorter.

The chain uses TRBV6-6 and TRBJ2-7, with 11 bases fitting TRBD2. Sequencing was performed on central memory CD4+ T cells from blood. The source of this sequence is a woman younger than 30 with type 1 diabetes. CDR3 nucleotides: TGTGCCAGCAGTCCCGGGACTAGCGGTACCTACGAGCAGTACTTC. Its protein product is CASSPGTSGTYEQYF.